This T cell receptor (beta chain) was sequenced during a study of T-cell reconstitution after alpha-beta-depleted transplantation in children. Preparing the TCRbeta library involved the use of unique molecular identifiers. TCRdb itself ran the PCR reads through MiXCR, one entry per CDR3 protein. The sample yields more than 450,000 distinct CDR3 sequences, approximately 20% seen once. This CDR3 is 19 amino acids long. Germline assignment: CDR1 SGHRS and CDR2 YFSETQ. The junction had 9 bases not matched to a gene; V was cut back by 1 base and J by 1 base. Sequencing was performed on PBMCs from the stem cell graft donor, taken from the stem cell graft. The receptor was derived from a human donor who donated a stem cell graft to a child with acute lymphoblastic leukemia. The chain uses TRBV5-1 and TRBJ2-1; 12 positions agree with TRBD2. The CDR3 region is CASSLILAGGPASYNEQFF. Written as DNA, the CDR3 is TGCGCCAGCAGCTTGATTCTAGCGGGAGGGCCCGCGTCCTACAATGAGCAGTTCTTC.